A selection of T cell receptor beta chains follows, all from one sample in a study of blood T cell repertoires in COVID-19. The protocol was immunoSEQ multiplex PCR, while the TCRdb copy is restricted to in-frame clones and leaves out a portion. The profile shows 100,000 or so clones, about 86% of them singletons. The sample consisted of peripheral blood. These receptors were taken from a woman aged 60-75 years in a cohort sampled during active or convalescent COVID-19. CDR3s leave out the opening cysteine and the closing phenylalanine or tryptophan. A D gene is named only where the DNA matches it firmly.

j_gene: TRBJ1-6
d_gene: .
v_gene: TRBV5-1
CDR3aa: ASNQNYNSPLH

j_gene: TRBJ2-4
d_gene: TRBD1
v_gene: TRBV19
CDR3aa: ASSIEPIGGAVAKNIQY

j_gene: TRBJ2-7
d_gene: TRBD1
v_gene: TRBV4-1
CDR3aa: ASSPGQGARFYEQY

j_gene: TRBJ2-4
d_gene: TRBD2
v_gene: TRBV15
CDR3aa: ATSSQGTRVKNIQY

j_gene: TRBJ1-6
d_gene: .
v_gene: TRBV4-1
CDR3aa: ASRGRGSPLH

j_gene: TRBJ1-5
d_gene: .
v_gene: TRBV7-3
CDR3aa: ASSLIIPQGPEGRNQPQH

j_gene: TRBJ2-1
d_gene: TRBD2
v_gene: TRBV7-3
CDR3aa: ASSLSAGARRNEQF

j_gene: TRBJ1-1
d_gene: .
v_gene: TRBV9
CDR3aa: ASSVAQGWGTEAF

j_gene: TRBJ1-6
d_gene: TRBD1
v_gene: TRBV7-3
CDR3aa: ASSKQGAKSPLH

j_gene: TRBJ2-2
d_gene: .
v_gene: TRBV3-1/TRBV3-2
CDR3aa: ASSLLSGELF

j_gene: TRBJ1-2
d_gene: .
v_gene: TRBV7-9
CDR3aa: ASSLGGPYGYT

j_gene: TRBJ2-1
d_gene: TRBD2
v_gene: TRBV7-2
CDR3aa: ASSLVGGGYNEQF

j_gene: TRBJ1-4
d_gene: .
v_gene: TRBV30
CDR3aa: ACYLEGGKLF

j_gene: TRBJ2-5
d_gene: .
v_gene: TRBV5-1
CDR3aa: ASSPTPPTGRETQY

j_gene: TRBJ1-5
d_gene: .
v_gene: TRBV6-6
CDR3aa: ASSPLQGSGSNQPQH

j_gene: TRBJ1-6
d_gene: .
v_gene: TRBV7-3
CDR3aa: ASSAFSSYNSPLH

j_gene: TRBJ1-2
d_gene: .
v_gene: TRBV9
CDR3aa: ASSVEGDSYT

j_gene: TRBJ1-6
d_gene: .
v_gene: TRBV6-6
CDR3aa: ASSYGQGWNSPLH

j_gene: TRBJ2-5
d_gene: .
v_gene: TRBV5-1
CDR3aa: ASSFSGRETQY

j_gene: TRBJ1-2
d_gene: TRBD1
v_gene: TRBV5-5
CDR3aa: ASSLDGDSYGYT

j_gene: TRBJ1-5
d_gene: .
v_gene: TRBV19
CDR3aa: ASYSGLGRGQPQH

j_gene: TRBJ2-7
d_gene: .
v_gene: TRBV25-1
CDR3aa: ASSEHRQRPTYEQY

j_gene: TRBJ2-5
d_gene: .
v_gene: TRBV10-1
CDR3aa: ASSRGPRETQY

j_gene: TRBJ2-7
d_gene: TRBD2
v_gene: TRBV19
CDR3aa: ASSVGLAVSYEQY

j_gene: TRBJ1-2
d_gene: .
v_gene: TRBV18
CDR3aa: ASSPTGNYGYT

j_gene: TRBJ2-1
d_gene: TRBD2
v_gene: TRBV6-2/TRBV6-3
CDR3aa: ASSYPDRLAGPSSYNEQF

j_gene: TRBJ1-6
d_gene: .
v_gene: TRBV4-2
CDR3aa: ASSQVRRDNSPLH

j_gene: TRBJ2-1
d_gene: TRBD2
v_gene: TRBV5-1
CDR3aa: ASSLGTIDNEQF

j_gene: TRBJ1-2
d_gene: TRBD1
v_gene: TRBV6-5
CDR3aa: ASRTGTANYGYT

j_gene: TRBJ2-7
d_gene: .
v_gene: TRBV5-1
CDR3aa: ASSSPEAYEQY

j_gene: TRBJ2-5
d_gene: TRBD1
v_gene: TRBV30
CDR3aa: ALTGGIETQY

j_gene: TRBJ1-1
d_gene: .
v_gene: TRBV2
CDR3aa: ASSPSGGRTEAF